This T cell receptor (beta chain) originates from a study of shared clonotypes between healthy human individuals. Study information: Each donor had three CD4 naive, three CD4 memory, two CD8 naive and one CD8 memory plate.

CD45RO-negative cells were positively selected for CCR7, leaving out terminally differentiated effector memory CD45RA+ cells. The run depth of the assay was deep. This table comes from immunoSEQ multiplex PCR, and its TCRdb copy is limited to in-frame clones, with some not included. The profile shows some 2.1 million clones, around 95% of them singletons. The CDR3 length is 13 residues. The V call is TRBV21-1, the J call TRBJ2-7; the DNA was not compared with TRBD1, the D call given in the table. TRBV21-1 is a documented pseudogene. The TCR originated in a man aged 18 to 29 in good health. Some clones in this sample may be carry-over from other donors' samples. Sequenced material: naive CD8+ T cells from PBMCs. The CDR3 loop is CASSKERGYEQYF. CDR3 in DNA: TGTGCCAGCAGCAAAGAAAGGGGTTACGAGCAGTACTTC.